This section outlines one TCR beta chain sequence together with its context. This sample was included in a study of blood T cell repertoires in COVID-19. As for the study in general: Acute-phase and convalescent COVID-19 samples originated in the United States, Italy and Spain. Nucleic acid was either cDNA or gDNA, and it came from T cells, B-cell-depleted T cells, or PBMCs.

The CDR3 runs 16 residues. Between the trimmed V and J ends, which lost 0 bases and 4 bases, there was a span of 12 bases. Per the germline V gene, CDR1 is SGHDN and CDR2 is FVKESK. Per the study methods: By means of reference gene primer amplification, nucleated cell counts were estimated. Clones were read by immunoSEQ multiplex PCR, and TCRdb kept only the in-frame ones, dropping some. That table supplies the V and J calls and clone size; D and trimming were determined from the DNA. Of about 40,000 clones in the sample, approximately 79% were seen once. This clonotype was sampled from a woman of 80 years or more with acute or convalescent COVID-19. Sequenced input: peripheral blood. The gene calls are TRBV14 and TRBJ2-2, with D possibly being TRBD2 (5 bases). The CDR3 loop reads CASSQDMRETTGELFF. The CDR3, as DNA: TGTGCCAGCAGCCAAGATATGAGGGAAACCACCGGGGAGCTGTTTTTT.